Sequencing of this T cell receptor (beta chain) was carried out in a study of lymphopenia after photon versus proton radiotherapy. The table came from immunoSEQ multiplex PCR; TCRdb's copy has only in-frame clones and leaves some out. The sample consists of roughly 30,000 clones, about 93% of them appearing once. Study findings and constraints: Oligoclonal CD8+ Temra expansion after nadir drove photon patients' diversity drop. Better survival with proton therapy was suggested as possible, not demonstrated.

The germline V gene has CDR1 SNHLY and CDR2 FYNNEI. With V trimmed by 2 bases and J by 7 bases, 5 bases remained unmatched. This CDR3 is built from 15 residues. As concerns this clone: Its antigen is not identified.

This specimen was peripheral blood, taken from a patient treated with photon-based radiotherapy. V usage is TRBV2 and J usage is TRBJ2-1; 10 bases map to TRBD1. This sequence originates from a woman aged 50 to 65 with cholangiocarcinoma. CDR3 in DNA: TGTGCCAGCAGTGAATCGGGACAGGGGCTGAATGAGCAGTTCTTC. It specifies CASSESGQGLNEQFF.